Described below is a single T cell receptor (beta chain) sequence and its context. Its antigen is unknown. Method: immunoSEQ multiplex PCR; TCRdb's copy keeps in-frame clones and lacks some. The data contain 8,400 or so clones, roughly 86% of them singletons. CDR3 length equals 15 residues. V was cut by 5 bases and J by 2 bases, with 15 bases left in between. Germline values: CDR1 MNHEY, CDR2 SMNVEV (reference sequence). The entry originates in a study of T cells in localized non-small cell lung cancer. Study-level points and caveats: Adjacent uninvolved lung had the highest clonality, suggesting focused antigen responses.

The receptor was isolated from a male donor at least 60 years old with stage III lung adenocarcinoma. J is TRBJ2-5 and V is TRBV27, with D possibly being TRBD1 or TRBD2 (5 bases each). This material consisted of peripheral blood, taken before any cancer treatment. The CDR3 loop is CASSERGDPQETQYF. For the CDR3, the DNA is TGTGCCAGCAGTGAGAGGGGAGACCCTCAAGAGACCCAGTACTTC.